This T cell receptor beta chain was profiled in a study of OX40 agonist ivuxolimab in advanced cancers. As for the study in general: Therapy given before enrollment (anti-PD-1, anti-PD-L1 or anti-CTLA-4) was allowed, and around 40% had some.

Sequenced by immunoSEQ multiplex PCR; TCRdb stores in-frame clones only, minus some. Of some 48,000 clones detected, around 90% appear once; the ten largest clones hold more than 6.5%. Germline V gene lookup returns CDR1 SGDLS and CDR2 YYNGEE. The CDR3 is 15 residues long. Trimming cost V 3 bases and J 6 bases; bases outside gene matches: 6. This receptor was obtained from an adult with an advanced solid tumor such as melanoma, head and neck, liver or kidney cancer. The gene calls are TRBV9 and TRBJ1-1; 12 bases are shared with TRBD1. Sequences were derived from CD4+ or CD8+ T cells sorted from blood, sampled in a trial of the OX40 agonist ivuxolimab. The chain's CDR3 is CASSGGTGGGAEAFF. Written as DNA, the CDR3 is TGTGCCAGCAGCGGGGGGACAGGGGGCGGTGCTGAAGCTTTCTTT.